What follows describes a single T cell receptor beta chain. Its specificity is not known. The V gene end was trimmed by 4 bases and the J gene end by 4 bases; junction bases not matched to a gene: 6. The CDR3 loop spans 14 amino acids. The germline CDR1 and CDR2 sequences are SGHDT and YYEEEE. This sample is part of a study of shared clonotypes between healthy human individuals. Study results and caveats: Clonotype sharing among the donors was expected to vary with sequencing depth. Only blood underwent sampling, and tissue repertoires likely differ.

Only in-frame clones appear in the TCRdb table, and some are missing; sequencing was by immunoSEQ multiplex PCR. Found here are about 770,000 clones, around 70% of them singletons; the top ten hold more than 1.5%. The chain combines TRBV5-6 with TRBJ2-7; 9 positions match TRBD1. The source is a woman in her twenties or thirties in good health. Sequencing input: memory CD4+ T cells sorted from blood. Documented subset: CD45RA-negative fraction. The CDR3 sequence is CASSLGQGLYEQYF. CDR3 DNA sequence: TGTGCCAGCAGCCTTGGACAGGGGCTGTACGAGCAGTACTTC.